A single sample gave rise to the 16 T cell receptor beta chains below, sequenced in a study of cytomegalovirus exposure and HLA in healthy donors. The PCR was carried out with 60 Vbeta primers and 13 Jbeta primers. Libraries were prepared by immunoSEQ multiplex PCR; TCRdb keeps only in-frame clonotypes and omits some of them. The sample has 130,000 or so clones, over 75% seen once. Sequencing was done on a sample of PBMCs. The receptor source for this set is a woman between 18 and 29 years old in good health and CMV-seronegative.

J is TRBJ2-1 and V is TRBV9; TRBD1 might be the D (6 bases). The CDR3 has 17 amino acids. Germline V gives CDR1 SGDLS, CDR2 YYNGEE. Trimming left V 0 bases short and J 0 bases short, with 13 bases between. This chain's CDR3 is CASSVEVGASSYNEQFF. DNA for the CDR3: TGTGCCAGCAGCGTAGAAGTGGGGGCTAGCTCCTACAATGAGCAGTTCTTC.

The rearrangement uses TRBV27 and TRBJ1-1, with a tentative D call TRBD1 (5 bases). V lost 5 bases, J lost 0 bases, and 16 bases lay in between. This CDR3 comprises 16 residues. Germline V gene data show CDR1 as MNHEY and CDR2 as SMNVEV (reference sequence). The chain's CDR3 is CASSPYLGVLNTEAFF. The CDR3 DNA sequence: TGTGCCAGCAGTCCTTATTTAGGGGTCTTGAACACTGAAGCTTTCTTT.

This clone was counted between two and nine times. This chain links TRBV7-9 with TRBJ1-1, with D perhaps matching TRBD1 (6 bases). Germline lookup yields CDR1 SEHNR and CDR2 FQNEAQ (reference sequence). The CDR3 runs to 13 residues. The V end was cut by 4 bases, the J end by 4 bases, with 10 bases between. The CDR3 reads CASSSQGVTEAFF. For the CDR3, the DNA is TGTGCCAGCAGCTCACAGGGAGTCACTGAAGCTTTCTTT.

The count of this clone is one. The chain combines TRBV19 with TRBJ1-5; 12 bases map to TRBD1. V lost 3 bases and J lost 7; bases outside the gene matches: 10. The CDR3 length is 17 residues. Germline V CDR1 and CDR2: LNHDA, SQIVND (reference sequence). The CDR3 region is CASSISPGQGAGQPQHF. CDR3 nucleotide sequence: TGTGCCAGTAGTATTTCTCCGGGACAGGGGGCAGGACAGCCCCAGCATTTT.

The chain has TRBV18 and TRBJ2-5, with 13 bases aligning to TRBD2. Per germline, CDR1 KGHSH and CDR2 LQKENI. Trimming cost V 3 bases and J 5 bases; bases outside gene matches: 6. The CDR3 contains 16 residues. CDR3 region: CASSPVGTSGVETQYF. The CDR3 DNA sequence: TGTGCCAGCTCACCGGTCGGGACTAGCGGGGTGGAGACCCAGTACTTC.

V and J are TRBV19 and TRBJ1-1; no reliable D call. Germline CDR1 reads LNHDA; CDR2 reads SQIVND (reference sequence). The CDR3 runs to 15 residues. Trimming took off 5 bases at V and 3 bases at J, with 16 bases between the two ends. The CDR3 nucleotides read TGTGCCAGTAGTCCGCACATTGGGGAGGACACTGAAGCTTTCTTT. Protein: CASSPHIGEDTEAFF.

The chain uses TRBV19 and TRBJ2-1; D possibly corresponds to TRBD1 (6 bases). The CDR3 sequence is 14 residues long. The V end lost 7 bases, the J end lost 1 base, and 11 bases lay between the germline ends. Germline CDR1 LNHDA, CDR2 SQIVND (reference sequence). The CDR3 DNA follows: TGTGCCAGTAATTCAGGGGATTCCTACAATGAGCAGTTCTTC. Amino acids: CASNSGDSYNEQFF.

The gene calls are TRBV13 and TRBJ2-7; D is possibly TRBD2 (6 bases). Per the germline V gene, CDR1 is PRHDT and CDR2 is FYEKMQ (reference sequence). V gave up 3 bases and J gave up 3 bases, with 12 bases separating them. This CDR3 spans 14 amino acids. DNA for the CDR3: TGTGCCAGCAGCTTGGAGGGACGGGACTACGAGCAGTACTTC. Protein: CASSLEGRDYEQYF.

The chain is built from TRBV29-1 and TRBJ1-2; TRBD1 matches 8 bases. This CDR3 has 12 amino acids. The ends lost 3 bases at V and 13 bases at J; junction bases unmatched: 10. The germline CDR1 and CDR2 sequences are SQVTM and ANQGSEA. The CDR3 sequence is CSVDPDRGRLTF. The CDR3 nucleotides are TGCAGCGTTGATCCTGACAGGGGCCGACTCACCTTC.

The table lists this clone with a count of one. The chain is built from TRBV5-1 and TRBJ1-1, with D possibly being TRBD1 (5 bases). V was cut by 4 bases and J by 6 bases, with 13 bases left in between. The germline V gene has CDR1 SGHRS and CDR2 YFSETQ. CDR3 length: 13 amino acids. The CDR3 nucleotides are TGCGCCAGCAGCCCGGGGCCGGGGGCTGAAGCTTTCTTT. Translating it yields CASSPGPGAEAFF.

This clone was seen a few times. One junction end disagrees with the germline gene, perhaps due to a read error. CDR3 sequence: CASSATGTGEEQYF. The CDR3 nucleotides are TGTGCTAGCAGCGCGACCGGGACAGGGGAAGAGCAGTACTTC. V is TRBV7-7 and J is TRBJ2-7, with 10 bases aligning to TRBD1. This CDR3 is built from 14 residues. Per the germline V gene, CDR1 is SSHAT and CDR2 is FNYEAQ (reference sequence).

V and J are TRBV5-1 and TRBJ1-2; 9 bases are a match to TRBD1. The germline CDR1 and CDR2 sequences are SGHRS and YFSETQ. Germline trimming cut 2 bases from V and 0 bases from J; bases unmatched to any gene: 5. CDR3 length equals 16 residues. The CDR3 sequence: CASSLQGADSNYGYTF. CDR3 in DNA: TGCGCCAGCAGCTTACAGGGGGCGGACTCTAACTATGGCTACACCTTC.

V gene TRBV15 combines with J gene TRBJ2-1; D is unclear. Looked up from germline, CDR1 is LNHNV and CDR2 is YYDKDF (reference sequence). The CDR3 has 14 residues. V lost 0 bases and J lost 8, with 11 bases in between. CDR3 in amino acids: CATSRDPGRDEQFF. DNA of the CDR3: TGTGCCACCAGCAGAGATCCAGGCAGAGATGAGCAGTTCTTC.

On this clone itself: At the DNA level, this CDR3 is encoded by other sequences in the same sample as well. CDR3 coding DNA: TGTGCCAGCAGGAGGGAGGCCTACGAGCAGTACTTC. This translates into CASRREAYEQYF. V gene TRBV2 combines with J gene TRBJ2-7, with D possibly being TRBD2 (6 bases). V lost 6 bases, J lost 2 bases, and 8 bases lay in between. There are 12 residues in the CDR3. CDR1 and CDR2 (germline): SNHLY, FYNNEI.

In this sample, this clone turned up a few times. V and J are TRBV18 and TRBJ2-5; D is perhaps TRBD1 (6 bases). CDR1 and CDR2 from the germline V gene are KGHSH and LQKENI. The CDR3 is 14 amino acids. The germline V and J ends were trimmed by 2 bases and 5 bases, with 12 bases remaining between them. Here the CDR3 DNA reads TGTGCCAGCTCACCAACGACAGGCGCCGAGACCCAGTACTTC. Translated: CASSPTTGAETQYF. Full variable domain (missing parts from reference TRBV18 and TRBJ2-5): NAGVMQNPRHLVRRRGQEARLRCSPMKGHSHVYWYRQLPEEGLKFMVYLQKENIIDESGMPKERFSAEFPKEGPSILRIQQVVRGDSAAYFCASSPTTGAETQYFGPGTRLLVL.

The chain carries TRBV20-1 and TRBJ1-5; 9 bases match TRBD1. The CDR3 sequence is 10 residues long. CDR1 is DFQATT, CDR2 SNEGSKA, per germline (reference sequence). DNA for the CDR3: TGCAGGGGGACAGGGCAGCCCCAGCATTTT. Its translation is CRGTGQPQHF.